This T cell receptor beta chain originates from a study of cytomegalovirus exposure and HLA in healthy donors. Study-wide context: The 120 validation repertoires and the 666 first-cohort repertoires shared a platform, a later analysis reported.

This clone appeared a single time. The CDR3 spans 14 residues. With V trimmed by 4 bases and J by 3 bases, 3 bases remained unmatched. Germline V gene lookup returns CDR1 MNHEY and CDR2 SVGAGI. Clones were sequenced by immunoSEQ multiplex PCR, and TCRdb holds only the in-frame ones, with some missing. The table shows 130,000 to 150,000 clones, with over 80% occurring only once. The sequence was obtained from a woman in her 30s in good health and CMV-seropositive. The chain is built from TRBV6-5 and TRBJ2-7; TRBD1 matches 10 bases. Sequenced: PBMCs. CDR3 loop: CASSWDRGGYEQYF. The DNA for the CDR3 is TGTGCCAGCAGTTGGGACAGGGGAGGCTACGAGCAGTACTTC.